A selection of T cell receptor beta chains follows, all from one sample in a study of T cells in Graves' hyperthyroidism and ophthalmopathy. TCRdb re-called the multiplex PCR reads through MiXCR, storing one row per CDR3 protein. Of approximately 720,000 distinct CDR3 sequences listed, around 20% were seen once; the top ten hold approximately 15%. The specimen was blood. The receptors were gathered from a woman aged 45 to 65 with Graves' hyperthyroidism that later progressed to Graves' ophthalmopathy. Each CDR3 is given with its conserved first and last residue. A D gene is named only where the DNA matches it firmly. Size values are once, few and many counts, or a class for expanded clones, and some rows have none.

abundance,j_gene,v_gene,d_gene,CDR3nt,CDR3aa
few,TRBJ2-3,TRBV12-3/TRBV12-4,-,TGTGCCAGCAGCCCGATAGATACGCAGTATTTT,CASSPIDTQYF
-,TRBJ1-1,TRBV6-1,-,TGTGCCAGCAGCCTCTTTGGGGCGAACACTGAAGCTTTCTTT,CASSLFGANTEAFF
-,TRBJ1-4,TRBV2,-,TGTGCCAGCAGTGGGGGTAACAAAAAACTGTTTTTT,CASSGGNKKLFF
many,TRBJ2-5,TRBV12-3/TRBV12-4,-,TGTGCCAGCACCGTTCGGAGGCAGGGTATCCAAGAGACCCAGTACTTC,CASTVRRQGIQETQYF
few,TRBJ1-2,TRBV19,-,TGTGCCACCCAAATAGGGGGTGCTAACTATGGCTACACCTTC,CATQIGGANYGYTF
few,TRBJ1-2,TRBV20-1,-,TGCAGTGCCGGGGGTCGGAACTATGGCTACACCTTC,CSAGGRNYGYTF
many,TRBJ1-6,TRBV27,TRBD1,TGTGCCAGCAGTTGGGGACAGTATAATTCACCCCTCCACTTT,CASSWGQYNSPLHF
many,TRBJ2-2,TRBV5-1,TRBD1,TGCGCCAGCAGCTTGGCAGGGGGATTCACCGGGGAGCTGTTTTTT,CASSLAGGFTGELFF
-,TRBJ1-1,TRBV27,TRBD1,TGTGCCAGCAGTTCCTCGACAGGGCGAGGTGCAGCTTTCTTT,CASSSSTGRGAAFF
many,TRBJ1-6,TRBV6-1,-,TGTGCCAGCAGTGAAGATGGGGTCAGGGGATCCTATAATTCACCCCTCCACTTT,CASSEDGVRGSYNSPLHF
-,TRBJ1-1,TRBV29-1,-,TGCAGCGTTGGGCAGAGCCCCACTGAAGCTTTCTTT,CSVGQSPTEAFF
few,TRBJ2-7,TRBV9,-,TGTGCCAGCAGCGATGGGGAGGCAGGTCCCTACGAGCAGTACTTC,CASSDGEAGPYEQYF
-,TRBJ1-2,TRBV7-8,TRBD1,TGTGCCAGCAGCTTCTCTACCGGGACAGCTTCCTATGGCTACACCTTC,CASSFSTGTASYGYTF
many,TRBJ1-1,TRBV27,-,TGTGCCAGCGGACCCTCTATGGGGGATGGAGGCACTGAAGCTTTCTTT,CASGPSMGDGGTEAFF
-,TRBJ2-2,TRBV18,-,TGTGCCAGCTCACCACCTAACAGTGCGGTCGGGGAGCTGTTTTTT,CASSPPNSAVGELFF
many,TRBJ2-3,TRBV12-3/TRBV12-4,-,TGTGCCAGCCCCCCATCACCGGGTCCCACAGATACGCAGTATTTT,CASPPSPGPTDTQYF
many,TRBJ2-7,TRBV18,-,TGTGCCAGCTCACCAACGGATTTGGGCGAGCAGTACTTC,CASSPTDLGEQYF
many,TRBJ1-5,TRBV30,-,TGTGCCTGGAGTGTAAGCGGGGGAAGCAATCAGCCCCAGCATTTT,CAWSVSGGSNQPQHF
few,TRBJ2-5,TRBV29-1,-,TGCAGCGTTGAAGGGACGGAGACCCAGTACTTC,CSVEGTETQYF
-,TRBJ2-1,TRBV20-1,TRBD1,TGCAGTGCTAGCTACAGGGGGGAGTACAATGAGCAGTTCTTC,CSASYRGEYNEQFF
-,TRBJ2-1,TRBV6-1,-,TGTGCCAGCAGTACCCAGGGGGGTAATGAGCAGTTCTTC,CASSTQGGNEQFF
-,TRBJ1-1,TRBV7-3,-,TGTGCCAGCAGCTTAAGAGGGAAGGGCACTGAAGCTTTCTTT,CASSLRGKGTEAFF
few,TRBJ1-5,TRBV3-1,TRBD1,TGTGCCAGCAGCCTAACCGGGACAGTCGATCAGCCCCAGCATTTT,CASSLTGTVDQPQHF
few,TRBJ1-2,TRBV5-1,-,TGCGCCAGCAGCTTGGATCGCAGGACCCATGGCTACACCTTC,CASSLDRRTHGYTF
many,TRBJ1-2,TRBV5-1,TRBD1,TGCGCCAGCAGCGTCGACAGGGGAAATGGCTACACCTTC,CASSVDRGNGYTF
many,TRBJ2-7,TRBV12-3/TRBV12-4,TRBD1,TGTGCCAGCAGTCCCGCGACAGGGGGCGTGAGTACCTACGAGCAGTACTTC,CASSPATGGVSTYEQYF
many,TRBJ1-6,TRBV20-1,-,TGCAGTGCCCGGGGGACGGTAGATAATTCACCCCTCCACTTT,CSARGTVDNSPLHF
-,TRBJ2-6,TRBV12-5,TRBD1,TGTGCTAGTGGTTTCGCGACAGGGGCTCTCTTGGCCAACGTCCTGACTTTC,CASGFATGALLANVLTF
-,TRBJ1-2,TRBV15,-,TGTGCCACCAGCAGAGATATTCGGCTTCATTATGGCTACACCTTC,CATSRDIRLHYGYTF
-,TRBJ2-2,TRBV9,TRBD1,TGTGCCAGCAGCGTACTATCGCAGGGGGCTCCCGGGGAGCTGTTTTTT,CASSVLSQGAPGELFF
-,TRBJ1-6,TRBV20-1,TRBD1,TGCAGTGCTAGTAGCCCCGGGACAGGGGTTATCGGGAATTCACCCCTCCACTTT,CSASSPGTGVIGNSPLHF